This T cell receptor beta chain was recorded in a study of shared clonotypes between healthy human individuals (dated by TCRdb to the early 2020s). General notes on the study: A couple of women and three men aged 18 to 49 years were included in the cohort. The study deeply sequenced blood TCR repertoires of five healthy adults to estimate repertoire size and the extent of clonotype sharing between individuals. For each donor, CD4 naive and CD4 memory were each run on three plates, CD8 naive on two plates, and CD8 memory on one plate. Between about 0.94 and 10 billion PBMCs per donor were obtained by leukapheresis. Libraries were prepared and TCR repertoires were sequenced by different laboratories using diverse techniques, in order to increase sequencing depth and limit assay-specific biases.

On this clone: Its antigen remains unidentified. No base quality information exists; no much larger clone differs at one position.

Using the deep immunoSEQ assay, TCR CDR3 regions were amplified from genomic DNA by multiplex PCR. Extracted genomic DNA from each cell subset was distributed evenly across all wells of several immunoSEQ 96-well plates, and each plate was treated as a replicate. Each replicate PCR for sorted subsets received about 0.2 ug genomic DNA, equal to around 32,000 T cell genomes. Purified libraries were measured with a Qubit 3.0 fluorometer, size-checked on a Bioanalyzer 2100, and measured again with the KAPA Library Quantification kit. Every immunoSEQ 96-well plate was sequenced on a dedicated single-read 150-cycle Illumina NextSeq 550 flow cell. Per the source publication's procedure: Because the immunoSEQ output held only junctional sequences and lacked quality scores, the filtering could not match the filtering applied to full-length reads. To assign V/J genes and CDR3, sequences were annotated using PyIR, a Python wrapper for IgBLAST v1.9, with IMGT germline references. Reads with weak V/J assignments (E-value above 1e-6), missing CDR3, stop codons, out-of-frame junctions, or ambiguous translated residues were removed. V3J clonotypes were defined by identical inferred V gene, J gene, and CDR3 amino acid sequence. The percentage overlap between two repertoires was calculated by dividing the number of shared unique clonotypes by the size of the smaller repertoire. RTK rarefaction, the Chao1 estimator, and Recon v2.1 estimates of unobserved clonotypes were used to assess repertoire richness. Generation probabilities for all TCRbeta clonotypes obtained by the gDNA method from a few donors were computed using OLGA. TCRdb holds this immuneACCESS table with in-frame rearrangements only. Some clones are missing; in checked studies, unresolved V genes explain under half, and the rest has no known cause. V and J calls and clone size come straight from that table; D and trimming were deduced from the DNA. The table for this sample lists 1.4 million or so clones; about 98.5% of them were counted only once. Under 0.45% of the sample is taken by the ten largest.

The donors were healthy, HIV-negative adults who had no recently reported acute infections or vaccinations. Every donor was a Caucasian adult living in Nashville, Tennessee, USA. Magnetic negative selection was used to enrich CD4+ T cells, after which naive cells were positively selected on CD45RA and the negative fraction became the memory subset. Blood was obtained by leukapheresis, after which PBMCs were separated by Ficoll-Histopaque density gradient centrifugation and cryopreserved in liquid nitrogen vapor phase. Analytical flow cytometry was used to check the purity and quantity of each magnetically sorted T cell population. Genomic DNA was isolated from each sorted fraction and quantified by UV absorbance on a Nanodrop 2000c. V ends up 5 bases short and J 4 bases short, with an unmatched junction base count of 10. Looking up the germline V gene yields CDR1 SGHTA and CDR2 FQGNSA. Measured from the cysteine to the phenylalanine, the CDR3 is 15 residues long. Just CDR3 DNA is preserved here, 45 bases in frame from base 1.

Overall study results and their limits: The small number of donors limited the genetic and exposure-history diversity represented. Pairwise subsampling led to the expectation that sequencing depth would affect the degree of clonotype sharing among donors. Incomplete sequencing was indicated by rarefaction of sorted-subset datasets, despite the large sequencing depth. Naive subsets generally had larger estimated clonotype richness than memory subsets did. Compared with non-shared clonotypes, the clonotypes found in all four sorted-subset donors had higher generation probabilities. Across several donors, 5% to 6% of naive CD4, over 3% of naive CD8, 2% to 2.5% of memory CD4, and 0.4% to 0.45% of memory CD8 clonotypes were shared. Sampling was restricted to blood, and TCR repertoires in tissue are likely to differ from TCR repertoires in blood.

The source is a man under 40 in good health. The rearrangement combines TRBV7-2 with TRBJ2-7; the central 8 bases match TRBD1. The sample comprised naive CD4+ T cells sorted from blood. According to the study, the label for this sample's cell subset or site signals: CD45RA+ positively selected. The CDR3 protein is CASSPGTGAAYEQYF. The bases read TGTGCCAGCAGCCCCGGGACAGGAGCAGCATACGAGCAGTACTTC. Extended through the reference TRBV7-2 and TRBJ2-7 proteins, this CDR3 yields the full variable domain: GAGVSQSPSNKVTEKGKDVELRCDPISGHTALYWYRQSLGQGLEFLIYFQGNSAPDKSGLPSDRFSAERTGGSVSTLTIQRTQQEDSAVYLCASSPGTGAAYEQYFGPGTRLTVT.